The T cell receptor (beta chain) described here comes from a study of T cell repertoires in cytomegalovirus infection. Overall study context: CMV epitopes that were recently identified and HLA-C-restricted were used alongside well-studied HLA-B-restricted ones. A matching HLA type, together with CMV infection, was signaled by public TCR beta signatures.

Findings and limits, study-wide: Clonotypes of TCR beta that were HLA-C-restricted and CMV-specific dominated the ex vivo response.

TCRdb re-called the reads through MiXCR, storing one row per CDR3 protein. The sample consists of 80,000 or so distinct CDR3 sequences, approximately 39% of them appearing once. CDR1 and CDR2 from the germline V gene are MGHRA and YSYEKL. CDR3 size: 18 residues. The ends were cut back, 4 bases at V and 0 bases at J, with 21 bases in the middle. This clonotype has a handful of counts. Its antigen is not identified. This TCR was recovered from a human donor in good health (CMV status not recorded). Some clones in this sample may be carry-over from other donors' samples. The V call is TRBV4-1, the J call TRBJ1-1; D might be TRBD1 (6 bases). Specimen: CD8+ T cells from cultured PBMCs, collected from culture after CMV antigen stimulation. The CDR3 bases are TGCGCCAGCAGCCCAAGATCTGGGGGGCTTGACCTGAACACTGAAGCTTTCTTT. Amino acids: CASSPRSGGLDLNTEAFF.